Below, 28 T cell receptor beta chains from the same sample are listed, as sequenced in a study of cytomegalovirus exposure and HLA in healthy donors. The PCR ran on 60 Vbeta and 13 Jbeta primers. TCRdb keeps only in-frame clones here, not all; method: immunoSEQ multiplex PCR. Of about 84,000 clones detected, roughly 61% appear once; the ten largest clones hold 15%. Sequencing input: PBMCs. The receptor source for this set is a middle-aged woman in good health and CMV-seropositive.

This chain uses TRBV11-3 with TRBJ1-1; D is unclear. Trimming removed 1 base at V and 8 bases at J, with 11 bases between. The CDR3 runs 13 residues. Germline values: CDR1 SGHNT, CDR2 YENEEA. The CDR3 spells CASSLGGEGEAFF. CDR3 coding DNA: TGTGCCAGCAGCTTAGGGGGAGAAGGCGAAGCTTTCTTT.

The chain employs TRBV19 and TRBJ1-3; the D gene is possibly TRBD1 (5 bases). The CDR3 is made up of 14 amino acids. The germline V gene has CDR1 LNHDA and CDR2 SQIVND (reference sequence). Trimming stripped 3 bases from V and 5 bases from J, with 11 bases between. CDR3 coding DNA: TGTGCCAGTAGTATTTCGGACAATCGAAACACCATATATTTT. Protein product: CASSISDNRNTIYF. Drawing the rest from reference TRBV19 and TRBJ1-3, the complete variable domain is DGGITQSPKYLFRKEGQNVTLSCEQNLNHDAMYWYRQDPGQGLRLIYYSQIVNDFQKGDIAEGYSVSREKKESFPLTVTSAQKNPTAFYLCASSISDNRNTIYFGEGSWLTVV.

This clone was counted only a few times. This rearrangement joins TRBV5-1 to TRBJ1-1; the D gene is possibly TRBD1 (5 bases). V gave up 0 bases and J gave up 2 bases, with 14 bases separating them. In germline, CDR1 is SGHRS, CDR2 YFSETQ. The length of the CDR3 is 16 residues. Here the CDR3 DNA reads TGCGCCAGCAGCTTGGTTGCAGGGCGGGGAAACACTGAAGCTTTCTTT. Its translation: CASSLVAGRGNTEAFF.

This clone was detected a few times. CDR3 protein: CASSGLAGGVADTQYF. The CDR3 coding sequence is TGCGCCAGCAGTGGCTTAGCGGGAGGAGTCGCAGATACGCAGTATTTT. This chain uses TRBV10-2 with TRBJ2-3; 10 bases map to TRBD2. Germline V gives CDR1 WSHSY, CDR2 SAAADI. J lost 4 bases, V lost 4 bases, and 8 bases had no gene match. This CDR3 spans 16 amino acids.

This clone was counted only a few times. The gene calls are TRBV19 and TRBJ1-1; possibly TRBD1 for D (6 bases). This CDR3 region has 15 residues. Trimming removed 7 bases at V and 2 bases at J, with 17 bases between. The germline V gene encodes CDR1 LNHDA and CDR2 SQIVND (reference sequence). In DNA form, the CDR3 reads TGTGCCAGTACCAAAACAGGGCAGGGTAACACTGAAGCTTTCTTT. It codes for CASTKTGQGNTEAFF.

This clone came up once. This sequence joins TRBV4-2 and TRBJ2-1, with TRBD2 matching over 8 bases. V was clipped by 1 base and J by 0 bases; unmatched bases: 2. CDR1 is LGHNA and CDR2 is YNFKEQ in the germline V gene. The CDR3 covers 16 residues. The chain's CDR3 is CASSQGGTSSYNEQFF. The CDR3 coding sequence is TGTGCCAGCAGCCAAGGTGGGACTAGCTCCTACAATGAGCAGTTCTTC.

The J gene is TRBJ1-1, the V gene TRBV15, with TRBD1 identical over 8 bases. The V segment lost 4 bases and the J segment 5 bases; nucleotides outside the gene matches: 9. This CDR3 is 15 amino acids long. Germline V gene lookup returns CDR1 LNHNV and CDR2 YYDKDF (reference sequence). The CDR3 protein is CATSTADRGKTEAFF. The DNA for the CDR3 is TGTGCCACCAGCACAGCAGACAGGGGTAAAACTGAAGCTTTCTTT.

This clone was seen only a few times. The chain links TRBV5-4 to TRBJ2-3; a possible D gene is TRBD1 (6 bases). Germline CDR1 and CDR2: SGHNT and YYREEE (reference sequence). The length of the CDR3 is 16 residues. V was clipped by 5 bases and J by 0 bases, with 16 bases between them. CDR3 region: CASSLGGGMSTDTQYF. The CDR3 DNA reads TGTGCCAGCAGTTTAGGTGGGGGCATGAGCACAGATACGCAGTATTTT.

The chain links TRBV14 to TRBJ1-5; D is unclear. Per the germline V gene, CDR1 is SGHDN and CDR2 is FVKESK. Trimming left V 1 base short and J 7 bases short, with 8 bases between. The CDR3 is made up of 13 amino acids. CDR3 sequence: CASSQGAGQPQHF. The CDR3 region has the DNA TGTGCCAGCAGCCAAGGGGCGGGACAGCCCCAGCATTTT.

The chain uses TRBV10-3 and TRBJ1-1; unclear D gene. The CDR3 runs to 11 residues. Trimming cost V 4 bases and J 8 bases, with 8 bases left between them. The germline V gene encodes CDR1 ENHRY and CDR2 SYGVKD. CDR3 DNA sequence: TGTGCCATCAGTGGGACTTCAGAAGCTTTCTTT. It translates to CAISGTSEAFF.

This CDR3 reads CASSVNSGTSYTGELFF. DNA of the CDR3: TGTGCCAGCAGTGTTAATAGCGGGACGTCGTACACCGGGGAGCTGTTTTTT. The rearrangement uses TRBV2 and TRBJ2-2, with 8 bases fitting TRBD2. CDR1 is SNHLY, CDR2 FYNNEI, per germline. The CDR3 is 17 residues long. The V segment lost 4 bases and the J segment 3 bases; nucleotides outside the gene matches: 10.

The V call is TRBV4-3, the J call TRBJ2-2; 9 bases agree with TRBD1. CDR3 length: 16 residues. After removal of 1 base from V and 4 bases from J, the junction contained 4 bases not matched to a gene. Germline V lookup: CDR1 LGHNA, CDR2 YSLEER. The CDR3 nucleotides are TGCGCCAGCAGCCAAGGGGGACAGGGAAGCACCGGGGAGCTGTTTTTT. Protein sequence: CASSQGGQGSTGELFF.

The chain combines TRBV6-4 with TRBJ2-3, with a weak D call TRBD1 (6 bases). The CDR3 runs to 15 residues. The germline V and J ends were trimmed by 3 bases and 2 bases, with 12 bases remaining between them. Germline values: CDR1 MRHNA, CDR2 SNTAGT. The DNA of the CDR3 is TGTGCCAGCAGTGATTCGGGACACACCACAGATACGCAGTATTTT. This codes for CASSDSGHTTDTQYF.

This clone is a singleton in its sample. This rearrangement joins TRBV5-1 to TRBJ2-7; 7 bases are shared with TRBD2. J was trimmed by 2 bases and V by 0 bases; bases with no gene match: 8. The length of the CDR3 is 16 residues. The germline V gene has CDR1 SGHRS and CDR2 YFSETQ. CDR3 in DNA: TGCGCCAGCAGCTTGGACGGGGGGTCGGTCACCTACGAGCAGTACTTC. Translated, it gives CASSLDGGSVTYEQYF.

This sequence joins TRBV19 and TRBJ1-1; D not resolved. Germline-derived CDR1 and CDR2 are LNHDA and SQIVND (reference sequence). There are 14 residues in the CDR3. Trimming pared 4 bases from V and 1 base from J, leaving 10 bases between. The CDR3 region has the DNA TGTGCCAGTAGTAACGGGATCGGGAACACTGAAGCTTTCTTT. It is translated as CASSNGIGNTEAFF.

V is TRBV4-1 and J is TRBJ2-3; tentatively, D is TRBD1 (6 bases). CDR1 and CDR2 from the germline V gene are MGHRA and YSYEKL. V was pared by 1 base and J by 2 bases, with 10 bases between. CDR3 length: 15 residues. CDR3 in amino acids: CASSQGTATTDTQYF. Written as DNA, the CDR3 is TGCGCCAGCAGCCAAGGGACAGCGACCACAGATACGCAGTATTTT.

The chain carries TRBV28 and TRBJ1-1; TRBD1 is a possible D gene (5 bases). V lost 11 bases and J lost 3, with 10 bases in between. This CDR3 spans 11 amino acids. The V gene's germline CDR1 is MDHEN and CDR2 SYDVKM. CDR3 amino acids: CAGGTDTEAFF. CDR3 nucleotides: TGTGCCGGGGGGACGGACACTGAAGCTTTCTTT.

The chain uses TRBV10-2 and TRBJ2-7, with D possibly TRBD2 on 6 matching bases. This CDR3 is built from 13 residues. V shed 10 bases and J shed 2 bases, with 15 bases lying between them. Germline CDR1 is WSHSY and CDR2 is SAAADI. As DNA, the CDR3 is TGCGCCATCGGGACTCCCGAAGCCTACGAGCAGTACTTC. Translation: CAIGTPEAYEQYF.

The CDR3 sequence is CAWGTIREVGTEAFF. The CDR3 nucleotides are TGTGCCTGGGGTACGATCAGGGAAGTTGGCACTGAAGCTTTCTTT. The V call is TRBV30, the J call TRBJ1-1; D may be TRBD1 (5 bases). Germline-derived CDR1 and CDR2 are GTSNPN and SVGIG (reference sequence). The CDR3 covers 15 residues. Trimming pared 5 bases from V and 4 bases from J, leaving 20 bases between.

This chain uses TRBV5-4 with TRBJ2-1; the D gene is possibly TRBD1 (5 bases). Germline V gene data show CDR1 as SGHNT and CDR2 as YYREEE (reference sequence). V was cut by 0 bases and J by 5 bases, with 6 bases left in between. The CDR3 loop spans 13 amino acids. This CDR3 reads CASSLEGNNEQFF. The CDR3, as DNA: TGTGCCAGCAGCTTGGAGGGGAACAATGAGCAGTTCTTC.

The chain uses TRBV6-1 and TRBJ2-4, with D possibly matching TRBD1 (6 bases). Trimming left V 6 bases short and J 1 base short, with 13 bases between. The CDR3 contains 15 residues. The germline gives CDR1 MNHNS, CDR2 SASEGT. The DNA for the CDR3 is TGTGCCAGCAGCCAATCAGGGGTGGCCAAAAACATTCAGTACTTC. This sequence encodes CASSQSGVAKNIQYF.

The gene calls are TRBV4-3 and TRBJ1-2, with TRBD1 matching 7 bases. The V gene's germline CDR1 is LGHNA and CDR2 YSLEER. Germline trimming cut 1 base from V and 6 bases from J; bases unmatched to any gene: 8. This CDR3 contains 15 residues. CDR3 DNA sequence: TGCGCCAGCAGCCAAGCGGACAGGACCGCTAATGGCTACACCTTC. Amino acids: CASSQADRTANGYTF.

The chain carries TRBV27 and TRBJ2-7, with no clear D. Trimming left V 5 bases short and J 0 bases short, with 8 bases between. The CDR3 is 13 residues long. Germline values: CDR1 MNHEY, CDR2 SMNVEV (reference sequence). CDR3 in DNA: TGTGCCAGCAGTCCCAGGTTCTCCTACGAGCAGTACTTC. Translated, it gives CASSPRFSYEQYF.

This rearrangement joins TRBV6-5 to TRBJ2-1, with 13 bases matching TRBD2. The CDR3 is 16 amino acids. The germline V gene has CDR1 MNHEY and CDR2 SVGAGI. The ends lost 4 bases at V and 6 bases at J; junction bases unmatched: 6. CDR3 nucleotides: TGTGCCAGCAGTTCCGGACTAGCGGGAGCTTCCAATGAGCAGTTCTTC. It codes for CASSSGLAGASNEQFF.

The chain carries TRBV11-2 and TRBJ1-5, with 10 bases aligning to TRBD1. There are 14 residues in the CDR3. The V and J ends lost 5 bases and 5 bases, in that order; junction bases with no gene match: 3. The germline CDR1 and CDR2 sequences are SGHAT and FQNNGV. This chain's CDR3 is CASSRDRGDQPQHF. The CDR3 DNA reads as TGTGCCAGCAGCCGGGACAGGGGAGATCAGCCCCAGCATTTT. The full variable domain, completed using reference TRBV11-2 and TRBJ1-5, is EAGVAQSPRYKIIEKRQSVAFWCNPISGHATLYWYQQILGQGPKLLIQFQNNGVVDDSQLPKDRFSAERLKGVDSTLKIQPAKLEDSAVYLCASSRDRGDQPQHFGDGTRLSIL.

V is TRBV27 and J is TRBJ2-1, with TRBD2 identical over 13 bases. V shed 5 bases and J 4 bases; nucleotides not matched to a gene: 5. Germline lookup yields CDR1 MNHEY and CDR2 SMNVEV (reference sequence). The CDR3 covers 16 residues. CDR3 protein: CASSDGTSGIYNEQFF. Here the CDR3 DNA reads TGTGCCAGCAGTGATGGGACTAGCGGGATTTACAATGAGCAGTTCTTC.

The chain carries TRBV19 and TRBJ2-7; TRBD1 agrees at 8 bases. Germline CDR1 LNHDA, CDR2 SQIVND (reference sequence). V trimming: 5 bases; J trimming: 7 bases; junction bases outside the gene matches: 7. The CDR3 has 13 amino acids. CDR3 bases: TGTGCCAGTAGTCTTCAGGGGGCGAGGGAGCAGTACTTC. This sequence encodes CASSLQGAREQYF.

CDR3: CASPTQGNRGRFPPVYGYTF. CDR3 bases: TGTGCCAGTCCAACCCAGGGGAACAGGGGGCGATTCCCTCCTGTTTATGGCTACACCTTC. The chain is built from TRBV21-1 and TRBJ1-2; the tabulated D call, TRBD1, remains unverified against the DNA. TRBV21-1 is marked as a pseudogene. The CDR3 has 20 residues.